The present T cell receptor (beta chain) was sequenced within a study of blood T cell repertoires in COVID-19. Produced via immunoSEQ multiplex PCR; TCRdb's table is partial and in-frame only. The sample yields fewer than 250,000 clones, roughly 90% seen once. Germline V gene sequence: CDR1 MNHEY, CDR2 SVGAGI. This CDR3 is built from 14 residues. V lost 8 bases and J lost 5; bases outside the gene matches: 8. The rearrangement uses TRBV6-5 and TRBJ2-3, with 9 bases matching TRBD1. This TCR derives from a man in his 60s who had recovered from COVID-19. Material: peripheral blood. The CDR3 DNA is TGTGCCAGCGGGGGGACAGGGTTAATAGATACGCAGTATTTT. This codes for CASGGTGLIDTQYF.